This entry features one T cell receptor beta chain sequence. Its antigen remains unidentified. The entry originates in a study of T-cell reconstitution after alpha-beta-depleted transplantation in children. Study-wide results and limits: A year had passed since transplant, and T-cell counts and diversity by then came mostly from newly produced T cells.

The TCRbeta library was prepared with unique molecular identifiers. Each CDR3 protein is one row after TCRdb ran MiXCR on the PCR reads. Of approximately 980,000 distinct CDR3 sequences detected, less than 30% appear once; the ten largest clones hold roughly 30%. The source is a boy less than two years old who had a stem cell transplant for SCID, so the T cells may come from the graft donor. The input for sequencing was PBMCs, mostly from graft donor cells, taken 360 days after TCRalphabeta/CD19-depleted stem cell transplant.

CDR3 amino acids: CASSLEGGNIQYF. In DNA form, the CDR3 reads TGTGCCAGCAGCTTAGAGGGAGGAAACATTCAGTACTTC. The chain recombines TRBV7-2 with TRBJ2-4, with a possible D match to TRBD2 (6 bases). The CDR3 is made up of 13 amino acids. Trimming removed 1 base at V and 6 bases at J, with 7 bases between. The germline gives CDR1 SGHTA, CDR2 FQGNSA.